The 25 T cell receptor beta chains in this list originate from one sample, sequenced in a study of blood T cell repertoires in COVID-19. TCRdb keeps only in-frame clones here, not all; method: immunoSEQ multiplex PCR. Found here are hundreds of thousands of clones, roughly 90% of them singletons; the top ten hold 4.5% to 6.5%. The specimen was PBMCs or T cells enriched from blood (not recorded which). These receptor sequences come from a man in his sixties who had recovered from COVID-19.

The chain combines TRBV29-1 with TRBJ2-7; TRBD2 is a possible D gene (6 bases). Germline V gene sequence: CDR1 SQVTM, CDR2 ANQGSEA. The CDR3 is 14 amino acids. The ends were cut back, 2 bases at V and 0 bases at J, with 11 bases in the middle. The CDR3 DNA reads TGCAGCGTTGAAAGCGGGCCTAGCTCCTACGAGCAGTACTTC. Protein product: CSVESGPSSYEQYF.

This chain uses TRBV19 with TRBJ2-7; TRBD2 is a possible D gene (6 bases). Germline loops: CDR1 LNHDA, CDR2 SQIVND (reference sequence). CDR3 length: 17 amino acids. The germline V and J ends were trimmed by 5 bases and 2 bases, with 22 bases remaining between them. The CDR3 region is CASSPNWAGLNPYEQYF. The DNA of the CDR3 is TGTGCCAGTAGTCCAAATTGGGCGGGGCTTAATCCCTACGAGCAGTACTTC.

The chain recombines TRBV27 with TRBJ1-1; 8 bases agree with TRBD1. V was pared by 5 bases and J by 2 bases, with 4 bases of the junction left unmatched. The CDR3 totals 14 residues. The germline gives CDR1 MNHEY, CDR2 SMNVEV (reference sequence). The CDR3 DNA reads as TGTGCCAGCAGTCTCAGGGGGCCTAACACTGAAGCTTTCTTT. Protein product: CASSLRGPNTEAFF.

The rearrangement joins TRBV10-3 to TRBJ2-1, with 7 bases that match TRBD2. V shed 8 bases and J 7 bases; nucleotides not matched to a gene: 11. Looked up from germline, CDR1 is ENHRY and CDR2 is SYGVKD. The CDR3 is 14 amino acids. The CDR3 region has the DNA TGTGCCATCGGTGGGGCTAGCGGCTGGAATGAGCAGTTCTTC. Protein product: CAIGGASGWNEQFF.

The J gene is TRBJ2-2, the V gene TRBV18, with D maybe TRBD1 (6 bases). CDR1 is KGHSH and CDR2 is LQKENI in the germline V gene. Trimming removed 1 base at V and 1 base at J, with 13 bases between. This CDR3 comprises 17 residues. As DNA, the CDR3 is TGTGCCAGCTCACCACTCCCGGCAGGGGTGAACACCGGGGAGCTGTTTTTT. This gives the protein CASSPLPAGVNTGELFF.

The V call is TRBV11-1, the J call TRBJ2-7; 7 nucleotides agree with TRBD1. The CDR3 covers 14 residues. Trimming took 5 bases from V and 3 from J; bases not matched to a gene: 7. Germline lookup yields CDR1 SGHAT and CDR2 FQDESV (reference sequence). The CDR3 loop is CASSATGVLYEQYF. The CDR3 nucleotides are TGTGCCAGCAGCGCCACAGGGGTCCTCTACGAGCAGTACTTC.

The rearrangement uses TRBV3-1 (or the pseudogene TRBV3-2) and TRBJ2-7; 9 bases align to TRBD1. Germline lookup yields CDR1 LGHDT and CDR2 YNNKEL (reference sequence). This CDR3 region has 14 residues. V shed 3 bases, J shed 5 bases, and the junction held 5 bases outside the gene matches. The CDR3 DNA follows: TGTGCCAGCAGCCACCGGGACAGGGAGGACGAGCAGTACTTC. Encoded protein: CASSHRDREDEQYF.

This clone showed up just once. The chain joins TRBV27 to TRBJ1-4; D remains unclear. Trimming pared 0 bases from V and 8 bases from J, leaving 13 bases between. The CDR3 sequence is 15 residues long. Germline V gives CDR1 MNHEY, CDR2 SMNVEV (reference sequence). This chain's CDR3 is CASSLSDSRGEKLFF. As DNA, the CDR3 is TGTGCCAGCAGTTTATCAGATAGCCGGGGAGAAAAACTGTTTTTT.

This clone was counted once. The rearrangement links TRBV30 to TRBJ2-1, with 7 bases fitting TRBD2. Germline trimming cut 0 bases from V and 1 base from J; bases unmatched to any gene: 9. CDR1 is GTSNPN, CDR2 SVGIG, per germline (reference sequence). The CDR3 length is 17 residues. The CDR3 sequence: CAWSVGGGLGSYNEQFF. For the CDR3, the DNA is TGTGCCTGGAGTGTGGGGGGGGGACTTGGGTCCTACAATGAGCAGTTCTTC. The full variable domain, in which reference TRBV30 and TRBJ2-1 provide the parts outside the CDR3, is SQTIHQWPATLVQPVGSPLSLECTVEGTSNPNLYWYRQAAGRGLQLLFYSVGIGQISSEVPQNLSASRPQDRQFILSSKKLLLSDSGFYLCAWSVGGGLGSYNEQFFGPGTRLTVL.

This sequence joins TRBV27 and TRBJ2-1; D call uncertain. Germline CDR1 is MNHEY and CDR2 is SMNVEV (reference sequence). V dropped 8 bases and J dropped 3 bases, with 11 bases sitting between them. The CDR3 extends over 13 amino acids. In nucleotides, the CDR3 is TGTGCCAGCCGGTCCGACAACTACAATGAGCAGTTCTTC. This codes for CASRSDNYNEQFF.

The chain's CDR3 is CAISDPSVQETQYF. CDR3 bases: TGTGCCATCAGCGACCCTAGCGTCCAAGAGACCCAGTACTTC. The chain is built from TRBV10-3 and TRBJ2-5; weak D call: TRBD2 (6 bases). Trimming shortened V by 6 bases and J by 1 base, and 12 bases separated the two germline ends. This CDR3 has 14 amino acids. The germline V gene has CDR1 ENHRY and CDR2 SYGVKD.

The CDR3 sequence is CASSELNLGLGGEQYF. CDR3 coding DNA: TGTGCCAGCAGTGAATTGAATTTGGGACTGGGAGGCGAGCAGTACTTC. The V gene is TRBV6-1, the J gene TRBJ2-7; D is perhaps TRBD2 (6 bases). Germline lookup yields CDR1 MNHNS and CDR2 SASEGT. The CDR3 runs 16 residues. The V end was cut by 2 bases, the J end by 6 bases, with 20 bases between.

As DNA, the CDR3 is TGTGCCAGTAGTATAGATCGCTTTGGGGGCGGAGGCTACACCTTC. It encodes CASSIDRFGGGGYTF. This chain links TRBV19 with TRBJ1-2, with D possibly being TRBD1 (6 bases). Trimming stripped 0 bases from V and 8 bases from J, with 16 bases between. Germline CDR1 is LNHDA and CDR2 is SQIVND (reference sequence). The CDR3 is 15 residues long.

The gene calls are TRBV28 and TRBJ2-1; a possible D gene is TRBD2 (5 bases). Trimming left V 10 bases short and J 8 bases short, with 18 bases between. The germline V gene encodes CDR1 MDHEN and CDR2 SYDVKM. The CDR3 has 13 amino acids. CDR3 amino acids: CATVNGLLHEQFF. CDR3 nucleotides: TGTGCCACCGTAAATGGACTGCTCCATGAGCAGTTCTTC. Combining the CDR3 with reference TRBV28 and TRBJ2-1 gives the whole variable domain DVKVTQSSRYLVKRTGEKVFLECVQDMDHENMFWYRQDPGLGLRLIYFSYDVKMKEKGDIPEGYSVSREKKERFSLILESASTNQTSMYLCATVNGLLHEQFFGPGTRLTVL.

The J gene is TRBJ1-1, the V gene TRBV5-1; TRBD1 matches at 12 bases. CDR3 length: 14 residues. With V trimmed by 3 bases and J by 6 bases, 3 bases remained unmatched. In germline, CDR1 is SGHRS, CDR2 YFSETQ. The CDR3: CASSWGTGGSEAFF. As DNA, the CDR3 is TGCGCCAGCAGCTGGGGGACAGGGGGCTCTGAAGCTTTCTTT. The whole variable domain, remainder taken from reference TRBV5-1 and TRBJ1-1, is KAGVTQTPRYLIKTRGQQVTLSCSPISGHRSVSWYQQTPGQGLQFLFEYFSETQRNKGNFPGRFSGRQFSNSRSEMNVSTLELGDSALYLCASSWGTGGSEAFFGQGTRLTVV.

This chain connects TRBV19 to TRBJ1-5, with a weak D call TRBD1 (5 bases). The V end lost 9 bases, the J end lost 2 bases, and 20 bases lay between the germline ends. CDR1 LNHDA and CDR2 SQIVND come from the germline V gene (reference sequence). The CDR3 spans 16 residues. CDR3 residues: CASDGGGFRGNQPQHF. The CDR3 DNA sequence: TGTGCCAGCGACGGGGGGGGGTTCAGGGGCAATCAGCCCCAGCATTTT.

This clone was seen just once. This chain connects TRBV6-2 or TRBV6-3 to TRBJ2-5; maybe TRBD2 (5 bases). The germline V gene has CDR1 MNHEY and CDR2 SVGEGT. V was shortened by 6 bases and J by 4 bases, with 24 bases between the two germline ends. The CDR3 length is 17 residues. CDR3 region: CASSRSASFPGRETQYF. The CDR3 nucleotides read TGTGCCAGCAGCCGATCTGCTAGCTTCCCAGGACGAGAGACCCAGTACTTC.

The chain uses TRBV7-2 and TRBJ2-1; unclear D gene. The length of the CDR3 is 13 residues. Per germline, CDR1 SGHTA and CDR2 FQGNSA. V was clipped by 5 bases and J by 9 bases, with 14 bases between them. The CDR3 loop reads CASSTSKNSEQFF. DNA of the CDR3: TGTGCCAGCAGCACCTCAAAGAACTCTGAGCAGTTCTTC.

The chain joins TRBV6-5 to TRBJ1-1; 10 bases match TRBD1. The ends lost 5 bases at V and 3 bases at J; junction bases unmatched: 3. Germline V lookup: CDR1 MNHEY, CDR2 SVGAGI. The CDR3 extends over 14 amino acids. CDR3 protein: CASSTDRGDTEAFF. In DNA form, the CDR3 reads TGTGCCAGCAGTACGGACAGGGGGGACACTGAAGCTTTCTTT.

The chain couples TRBV5-1 to TRBJ2-7; 10 nucleotides agree with TRBD1. From germline, CDR1 is SGHRS and CDR2 YFSETQ. The CDR3 has 13 residues. Trimming at V came to 4 bases and at J to 7 bases, leaving 5 bases not matched to a gene. CDR3 sequence (DNA): TGCGCCAGCAGCCAAAGGACAGGGGGGGAGCAGTACTTC. Its protein product is CASSQRTGGEQYF.

This chain joins TRBV18 and TRBJ2-1, with TRBD2 as a possible D gene (5 bases). The CDR3 length is 13 residues. Germline values: CDR1 KGHSH, CDR2 LQKENI. V was clipped by 3 bases and J by 14 bases, with 17 bases between them. The CDR3 spells CASSPFSPPREFF. CDR3 nucleotide sequence: TGTGCCAGCTCACCGTTCAGTCCCCCGAGGGAGTTCTTC. Drawing the rest from reference TRBV18 and TRBJ2-1, the complete variable domain is NAGVMQNPRHLVRRRGQEARLRCSPMKGHSHVYWYRQLPEEGLKFMVYLQKENIIDESGMPKERFSAEFPKEGPSILRIQQVVRGDSAAYFCASSPFSPPREFFGPGTRLTVL.

This clone has a single count. CDR3 DNA: TGTGCCAGCAGCAGGACTGAGAGATATGGCTACACCTTC. Translating gives CASSRTERYGYTF. The chain recombines TRBV5-4 with TRBJ1-2, with D uncertain. Between the trimmed V and J ends, which lost 4 bases and 5 bases, there was a span of 12 bases. There are 13 residues in the CDR3. Germline V gene sequence: CDR1 SGHNT, CDR2 YYREEE (reference sequence).

The chain employs TRBV29-1 and TRBJ1-1; no clear D. The ends were cut back, 5 bases at V and 0 bases at J, with 13 bases in the middle. Germline values: CDR1 SQVTM, CDR2 ANQGSEA. The CDR3 runs 14 residues. CDR3 DNA: TGCAGCGTTTCCAGTGCTTTTTTGAACACTGAAGCTTTCTTT. Encoded protein: CSVSSAFLNTEAFF.

The chain combines TRBV6-5 with TRBJ1-3; D is unclear. V lost 6 bases and J lost 4, with 10 bases in between. In germline, CDR1 is MNHEY, CDR2 SVGAGI. The CDR3 loop spans 13 amino acids. CDR3 residues: CASSRQAGNTIYF. In DNA form, the CDR3 reads TGTGCCAGCAGCCGCCAGGCAGGAAACACCATATATTTT.

J is TRBJ1-4 and V is TRBV19; no firm D call. In germline, CDR1 is LNHDA, CDR2 SQIVND (reference sequence). The V and J ends lost 7 bases and 7 bases respectively, with 16 bases between them. This CDR3 region has 14 residues. CDR3 in DNA: TGTGCCAGTAACTCCCGGGGAAGAACTGAAAAACTGTTTTTT. This sequence encodes CASNSRGRTEKLFF.